What follows are 26 T cell receptor beta chains derived from one specimen sequenced in a study of cytomegalovirus exposure and HLA in healthy donors. 60 Vbeta and 13 Jbeta primers were used in PCR. Some clones are missing from TCRdb's copy, which holds only in-frame ones; the method was immunoSEQ multiplex PCR. The repertoire consists of 130,000 or so clones, with around nine tenths occurring once and the leading ten covering more than 4.5%. Input material: PBMCs. All receptors come from a woman in her 30s in good health and CMV-seronegative.

J is TRBJ1-1 and V is TRBV7-3; TRBD1 is a possible D gene (5 bases). Deletions cut 1 base from V and 7 bases from J, with 10 bases between. The CDR3 spans 13 residues. Germline V gene data show CDR1 as SGHTA and CDR2 as FQGTGA. The DNA for the CDR3 is TGTGCCAGCAGCTTAAGGGTAGACAGTGAAGCTTTCTTT. This translates into CASSLRVDSEAFF.

The CDR3 reads CASSLTPWGGRETQYF. The CDR3 DNA reads as TGTGCCAGCAGTTTAACCCCCTGGGGGGGGAGAGAGACCCAGTACTTC. This chain links TRBV28 with TRBJ2-5, with 7 bases that match TRBD2. The CDR3 length is 16 residues. The V segment lost 2 bases and the J segment 4 bases; nucleotides outside the gene matches: 10. Germline CDR1 is MDHEN and CDR2 is SYDVKM.

The CDR3 DNA is TGCGCCAGCAGCCAATTGGTCACCCTTAGCGGGGGGTCGGGCACCGGGGAGCTGTTTTTT. The encoded protein is CASSQLVTLSGGSGTGELFF. The chain couples TRBV4-1 to TRBJ2-2; 10 bases line up with TRBD2. The CDR3 loop spans 20 amino acids. V shed 2 bases and J 4 bases; nucleotides not matched to a gene: 16. Germline CDR1 reads MGHRA; CDR2 reads YSYEKL.

This chain links TRBV28 with TRBJ1-2; tentatively, D is TRBD1 (5 bases). This CDR3 comprises 12 residues. V lost 10 bases, J lost 3 bases, and 12 bases lay in between. Per the germline V gene, CDR1 is MDHEN and CDR2 is SYDVKM. CDR3 in amino acids: CATGAADYGYTF. In nucleotides, the CDR3 is TGTGCCACTGGGGCAGCCGACTATGGCTACACCTTC.

This sequence joins TRBV5-4 and TRBJ1-2; tentatively, D is TRBD1 (5 bases). The CDR3 is 18 amino acids. Germline assignment: CDR1 SGHNT and CDR2 YYREEE (reference sequence). Trimming removed 3 bases from V and 4 bases from J, with 25 bases in between. As DNA, the CDR3 is TGTGCCAGCAGCTCCCTCCCCTGGGGGGACTGGGAAGTCTATGGCTACACCTTC. Its protein is CASSSLPWGDWEVYGYTF.

This rearrangement joins TRBV7-9 to TRBJ2-7, with TRBD1 matching over 8 bases. This CDR3 contains 16 residues. Trimming removed 1 base from V and 3 bases from J; junction bases left unmatched: 8. Germline CDR1 SEHNR, CDR2 FQNEAQ (reference sequence). The CDR3 reads CASSLVRTGRFYEQYF. CDR3 bases: TGTGCCAGCAGCTTAGTAAGGACAGGGCGATTCTACGAGCAGTACTTC.

This sequence joins TRBV5-1 and TRBJ2-5; D possibly corresponds to TRBD1 (5 bases). CDR1 is SGHRS and CDR2 is YFSETQ in the germline V gene. The length of the CDR3 is 13 residues. Trimming stripped 4 bases from V and 5 bases from J, with 12 bases between. The CDR3 DNA reads TGCGCCAGCAGCCTTGACAGCGTTGAGACCCAGTACTTC. The encoded protein is CASSLDSVETQYF.

The genes are TRBV7-9 and TRBJ1-1, with D hard to call. Germline values: CDR1 SEHNR, CDR2 FQNEAQ (reference sequence). The CDR3 extends over 15 amino acids. Trimming left V 2 bases short and J 1 base short, with 11 bases between. The chain's CDR3 is CASSLNTAPNTEAFF. CDR3 DNA sequence: TGTGCCAGCAGCTTAAATACAGCCCCGAACACTGAAGCTTTCTTT.

The genes are TRBV19 and TRBJ2-2, with 8 bases lining up with TRBD1. CDR3 length equals 15 residues. The V gene's germline CDR1 is LNHDA and CDR2 SQIVND (reference sequence). The V and J ends lost 4 bases and 2 bases, in that order; junction bases with no gene match: 3. The CDR3 region is CASSTGQANTGELFF. CDR3 in DNA: TGTGCCAGTAGTACGGGACAGGCAAACACCGGGGAGCTGTTTTTT.

This chain connects TRBV7-2 to TRBJ1-1, with TRBD1 identical over 7 bases. V trimming: 5 bases; J trimming: 0 bases; junction bases outside the gene matches: 3. CDR3 length equals 14 residues. The germline gives CDR1 SGHTA, CDR2 FQGNSA. The CDR3 nucleotides are TGTGCCAGCAGCCAGGGACAGATGAACACTGAAGCTTTCTTT. This codes for CASSQGQMNTEAFF.

The gene calls are TRBV10-3 and TRBJ2-7; TRBD2 matches at 10 bases. CDR1 is ENHRY, CDR2 SYGVKD, per germline. CDR3 length equals 15 residues. J was trimmed by 6 bases and V by 3 bases; bases with no gene match: 8. The CDR3 spells CAISDPSGSSVEQYF. CDR3 DNA sequence: TGTGCCATCAGTGACCCTAGCGGGAGCTCGGTCGAGCAGTACTTC.

This chain joins TRBV6-5 and TRBJ1-5; D is ambiguous. Germline values: CDR1 MNHEY, CDR2 SVGAGI. V was pared by 0 bases and J by 4 bases, with 7 bases between. The CDR3 loop spans 14 amino acids. CDR3 residues: CASSYSRGNQPQHF. In DNA, the CDR3 is TGTGCCAGCAGTTACTCTCGGGGAAATCAGCCCCAGCATTTT.

The chain links TRBV7-8 to TRBJ1-5, with 12 positions matching TRBD1. Germline V gene data show CDR1 as SGHVS and CDR2 as FQNEAQ. With 5 bases clipped from V and 8 bases from J, the junction kept 13 bases outside the gene matches. The CDR3 sequence is 17 residues long. The CDR3 DNA reads as TGTGCCAGCAGCCGCCGCCTCCGGGACAGGGGGCAGGAGCCCCAGCATTTT. Its translation is CASSRRLRDRGQEPQHF. Full variable domain (remainder filled in from reference TRBV7-8 and TRBJ1-5): GAGVSQSPRYKVAKRGQDVALRCDPISGHVSLFWYQQALGQGPEFLTYFQNEAQLDKSGLPSDRFFAERPEGSVSTLKIQRTQQEDSAVYLCASSRRLRDRGQEPQHFGDGTRLSIL.

The V and J genes are TRBV7-2 and TRBJ2-3; maybe TRBD1 (6 bases). Germline assignment: CDR1 SGHTA and CDR2 FQGNSA. This CDR3 has 17 amino acids. The V end was cut by 3 bases, the J end by 2 bases, with 18 bases between. CDR3 nucleotide sequence: TGTGCCAGCAGCTTGCAAACAGGGTTCTTCTCCACAGATACGCAGTATTTT. It is translated as CASSLQTGFFSTDTQYF.

The rearrangement uses TRBV7-9 and TRBJ1-1; TRBD1 might be the D (5 bases). Trimming shortened V by 5 bases and J by 0 bases, and 13 bases separated the two germline ends. The CDR3 contains 15 residues. Per germline, CDR1 SEHNR and CDR2 FQNEAQ (reference sequence). CDR3 residues: CASSLQQAMNTEAFF. The CDR3 nucleotides read TGTGCCAGCAGCCTCCAACAGGCTATGAACACTGAAGCTTTCTTT.

V and J are TRBV4-3 and TRBJ2-2, with unresolved D. V lost 5 bases to trimming and J lost 0 bases, with 13 bases between them. This CDR3 has 16 amino acids. Germline CDR1 is LGHNA and CDR2 is YSLEER. Here the CDR3 reads CASSVNWATNTGELFF. CDR3 nucleotides: TGCGCCAGCAGCGTCAACTGGGCTACGAACACCGGGGAGCTGTTTTTT.

The V call is TRBV5-6, the J call TRBJ2-1; the match to TRBD2 covers 9 bases. From germline, CDR1 is SGHDT and CDR2 YYEEEE. This CDR3 spans 19 amino acids. V trimming: 4 bases; J trimming: 8 bases; junction bases outside the gene matches: 22. CDR3 amino acids: CASSTVGGRPGLASHEQFF. Written as DNA, the CDR3 is TGTGCCAGCAGCACCGTGGGGGGACGACCGGGACTAGCTTCTCATGAGCAGTTCTTC.

This clone was observed once. This chain links TRBV7-9 with TRBJ2-2; 11 bases fit TRBD2. The CDR3 extends over 18 amino acids. Unmatched junction bases numbered 13, after V lost 5 bases and J lost 5 bases. Per the germline V gene, CDR1 is SEHNR and CDR2 is FQNEAQ (reference sequence). CDR3: CASSRGELAGVRTGELFF. The CDR3 coding sequence is TGTGCCAGCAGCCGTGGGGAACTAGCGGGAGTGAGGACCGGGGAGCTGTTTTTT.

This clone was picked up one time. This chain joins TRBV28 and TRBJ2-2, with 7 bases matching TRBD2. The V segment lost 7 bases and the J segment 3 bases; nucleotides outside the gene matches: 14. Germline V gene data show CDR1 as MDHEN and CDR2 as SYDVKM. The CDR3 runs to 17 residues. The CDR3 DNA follows: TGTGCCAGCATTACTTATCGGCGGGGGAGGCACACCGGGGAGCTGTTTTTT. It translates to CASITYRRGRHTGELFF.

The J gene is TRBJ1-5, the V gene TRBV6-1; 8 nucleotides agree with TRBD1. The V gene end was trimmed by 1 base and the J gene end by 8 bases; junction bases not matched to a gene: 7. Germline V gene lookup returns CDR1 MNHNS and CDR2 SASEGT. This CDR3 contains 15 residues. The CDR3 DNA sequence: TGTGCCAGCAGTGAAGAGGGGGCAGGGGGCGAGCCCCAGCATTTT. This gives the protein CASSEEGAGGEPQHF.

This clone was found once. This chain uses TRBV15 with TRBJ2-7; 9 bases line up with TRBD1. After removal of 0 bases from V and 5 bases from J, the junction contained 17 bases not matched to a gene. The CDR3 sequence is 19 residues long. Germline values: CDR1 LNHNV, CDR2 YYDKDF (reference sequence). The CDR3 DNA is TGTGCCACCAGCAGAGATTCCCTTTTACCGGGACAGGGAGACCACGAGCAGTACTTC. Translating it yields CATSRDSLLPGQGDHEQYF.

Only one count was recorded for this clone. V and J are TRBV12-5 and TRBJ2-1; 9 bases map to TRBD1. V lost 6 bases and J lost 3; bases outside the gene matches: 3. Germline CDR1 is LGHNT and CDR2 is FRNRAP. CDR3 length: 14 residues. The CDR3: CASGRGQGYNEQFF. The CDR3 DNA is TGTGCTAGTGGCCGGGGACAGGGCTACAATGAGCAGTTCTTC.

The rearrangement joins TRBV15 to TRBJ2-7; TRBD1 aligns across 8 bases. CDR1 LNHNV and CDR2 YYDKDF come from the germline V gene (reference sequence). The junction had 3 bases not matched to a gene; V was cut back by 2 bases and J by 0 bases. The CDR3 has 15 amino acids. The CDR3 DNA reads as TGTGCCACCAGCAGAACGGGACAGGCCTCCTACGAGCAGTACTTC. Encoded protein: CATSRTGQASYEQYF.

CDR3: CASSELASGTVGNEQFF. The CDR3 DNA reads as TGCGCCAGCAGTGAGTTGGCTAGCGGGACTGTAGGAAATGAGCAGTTCTTC. J is TRBJ2-1 and V is TRBV10-2, with TRBD2 matching over 9 bases. Germline assignment: CDR1 WSHSY and CDR2 SAAADI. The CDR3 sequence is 17 residues long. V shed 1 base and J 7 bases; nucleotides not matched to a gene: 11.

Turning to this clone: The identical CDR3 is also encoded by other nucleotide sequences in the sample. The rearrangement joins TRBV27 to TRBJ2-1; D uncertain. V gave up 5 bases and J gave up 4 bases, with 3 bases separating them. CDR3 length: 11 residues. The germline gives CDR1 MNHEY, CDR2 SMNVEV (reference sequence). This CDR3 is CASSLYNEQFF. As DNA, the CDR3 is TGTGCCAGCAGTCTATACAATGAGCAGTTCTTC.

The chain uses TRBV15 and TRBJ2-2; 9 bases agree with TRBD2. This CDR3 is built from 18 residues. Germline CDR1 is LNHNV and CDR2 is YYDKDF (reference sequence). V shed 2 bases, J shed 4 bases, and the junction held 11 bases outside the gene matches. The CDR3: CATSRTSGTSRPTGELFF. CDR3 DNA sequence: TGTGCCACCAGCAGAACTTCCGGGACTAGCCGACCCACCGGGGAGCTGTTTTTT.